This TCR beta chain was found in a study of CD4 T cells in relation to SARS-CoV-2 and coronaviruses. Only in-frame clones appear in the TCRdb table, and some are missing; sequencing was by immunoSEQ multiplex PCR. The top ten hold less than 20% of the sample, which has about 15,000 clones, 60% to 80% seen once. The unexposed donors gave CD4+ T cells in about 2011-2018, prior to COVID-19. Isolation of CD4+ T cells took place after less than 13 days in culture. About this clone: The antigen is unknown.

The junction had 16 bases not matched to a gene; V was cut back by 3 bases and J by 2 bases. Germline V gene sequence: CDR1 GTSNPN, CDR2 SVGIG (reference sequence). The CDR3 totals 17 residues. This TCR was sampled from a human donor in good health. Sequencing was performed on CD4+ T cells from PBMCs, cultured in vitro. The chain couples TRBV30 to TRBJ2-7; 7 nucleotides agree with TRBD2. The CDR3 here is CAWRGGSGKDRAYEQYF. CDR3 nucleotides: TGTGCCTGGAGGGGGGGAAGCGGGAAGGATAGGGCCTACGAGCAGTACTTC.